Listed below are T cell receptor beta chains from one sample, sequenced in a study of blood T cell repertoires in COVID-19. Measured with immunoSEQ multiplex PCR; TCRdb has only the in-frame clones, and not every one. The top ten hold roughly a tenth of the sample, which has 200,000 to 300,000 clones, around 83% seen once. What was sequenced was peripheral blood. The receptors stem from a woman older than 75 with acute or convalescent COVID-19. Both conserved end residues are part of each CDR3. The D gene is left open where the match is weak. Part of the rows lack a size; the others show once, few, many or a class for expanded clones.

v_gene: TRBV7-9
d_gene: -
j_gene: TRBJ1-1
abundance: -
CDR3nt: TGTGCCAGCAGCTTAGGTGACATGGAAAGTACTGAAGCTTTCTTT
CDR3aa: CASSLGDMESTEAFF

v_gene: TRBV29-1
d_gene: TRBD1
j_gene: TRBJ1-5
abundance: -
CDR3nt: TGCAGCGTGGGACAGGGCTTAGGAAATCAGCCCCAGCATTTT
CDR3aa: CSVGQGLGNQPQHF

v_gene: TRBV6-5
d_gene: -
j_gene: TRBJ1-1
abundance: once
CDR3nt: TGTGCCAGCAGTCCCGGGACATTCACTGAAGCTTTCTTT
CDR3aa: CASSPGTFTEAFF

v_gene: TRBV3-1/TRBV3-2
d_gene: TRBD2
j_gene: TRBJ2-5
abundance: few
CDR3nt: TGTGCCAGCAGCCAAGATCTACTAGCGGGGGGAGGATCGGAGACCCAGTACTTC
CDR3aa: CASSQDLLAGGGSETQYF

v_gene: TRBV11-2
d_gene: -
j_gene: TRBJ2-7
abundance: once
CDR3nt: TGTGCCAGCAGCTTTACCCCCGGGAGCGCCTACGAGCAGTACTTC
CDR3aa: CASSFTPGSAYEQYF

v_gene: TRBV19
d_gene: -
j_gene: TRBJ2-2
abundance: -
CDR3nt: TGTGCCAGTAGTTTCCCCGGGTACACCGGGGAGCTGTTTTTT
CDR3aa: CASSFPGYTGELFF

v_gene: TRBV18
d_gene: TRBD2
j_gene: TRBJ2-1
abundance: -
CDR3nt: TGTGCCAGCTCTACGTCTATAGCGGGGGGCGGCAATGAGCAGTTCTTC
CDR3aa: CASSTSIAGGGNEQFF

v_gene: TRBV9
d_gene: -
j_gene: TRBJ2-4
abundance: once
CDR3nt: TGTGCCAGCAGCTCAGGGGAAGCCAAAAACATTCAGTACTTC
CDR3aa: CASSSGEAKNIQYF

v_gene: TRBV6-1
d_gene: -
j_gene: TRBJ1-1
abundance: -
CDR3nt: TGTGCCAGCAGCGAAGGCAGAAGCACTGAAGCTTTCTTT
CDR3aa: CASSEGRSTEAFF

v_gene: TRBV27
d_gene: TRBD2
j_gene: TRBJ2-1
abundance: -
CDR3nt: TGTGCCAGCAGCCTGGGGGGGACTAGGGTCGCTGAGCAGTTCTTC
CDR3aa: CASSLGGTRVAEQFF

v_gene: TRBV5-4
d_gene: TRBD2
j_gene: TRBJ2-5
abundance: -
CDR3nt: TGTGCCAGCAGCTTGGAACAGCGGGGGGCCCAGTACTTC
CDR3aa: CASSLEQRGAQYF

v_gene: TRBV10-3
d_gene: -
j_gene: TRBJ2-1
abundance: -
CDR3nt: TGTGCCATCAGTGAGTCCCCGACACGCTCCTACAATGAGCAGTTCTTC
CDR3aa: CAISESPTRSYNEQFF

v_gene: TRBV7-8
d_gene: -
j_gene: TRBJ2-2
abundance: few
CDR3nt: TGTGCCAGCCAGTTGACGGGGGAACCAACCGGGGAGCTGTTTTTT
CDR3aa: CASQLTGEPTGELFF

v_gene: TRBV2
d_gene: -
j_gene: TRBJ1-2
abundance: -
CDR3nt: TGTGCCAGTCAAAAGACAGGACCCTATGGCTACACCTTC
CDR3aa: CASQKTGPYGYTF

v_gene: TRBV18
d_gene: TRBD1
j_gene: TRBJ1-5
abundance: -
CDR3nt: TGTGCCAGCTCACACCGGGACAGGGCCAATCAGCCCCAGCATTTT
CDR3aa: CASSHRDRANQPQHF

v_gene: TRBV30
d_gene: TRBD1
j_gene: TRBJ1-1
abundance: -
CDR3nt: TGTGCCTGGAAAAGGACAGGGGCCACTGAAGCTTTCTTT
CDR3aa: CAWKRTGATEAFF

v_gene: TRBV2
d_gene: -
j_gene: TRBJ2-1
abundance: -
CDR3nt: TGTGCCAGTATAGAGGGGGGGTTGGTAGTGACCAATGAGCAGTTCTTC
CDR3aa: CASIEGGLVVTNEQFF

v_gene: TRBV18
d_gene: -
j_gene: TRBJ1-6
abundance: -
CDR3nt: TGTGCCAGCTCACCATACAGCTCCTATAATTCACCCCTCCACTTT
CDR3aa: CASSPYSSYNSPLHF

v_gene: TRBV2
d_gene: -
j_gene: TRBJ2-7
abundance: -
CDR3nt: TGTGCCAGCAGTGTCAGCTCCTACGAGCAGTACTTC
CDR3aa: CASSVSSYEQYF

v_gene: TRBV30
d_gene: TRBD1
j_gene: TRBJ2-3
abundance: -
CDR3nt: TGTGCCTGGAGTCCATTGACAGGGGGTACGGGGGATACGCAGTATTTT
CDR3aa: CAWSPLTGGTGDTQYF

v_gene: TRBV18
d_gene: TRBD1
j_gene: TRBJ2-3
abundance: -
CDR3nt: TGTGCCAGCTCCCTCGACAGGGCTGGAGATACGCAGTATTTT
CDR3aa: CASSLDRAGDTQYF

v_gene: TRBV29-1
d_gene: -
j_gene: TRBJ1-1
abundance: -
CDR3nt: TGCAGCGTTGTAACCGGGAACACTGAAGCTTTCTTT
CDR3aa: CSVVTGNTEAFF

v_gene: TRBV18
d_gene: TRBD1
j_gene: TRBJ1-4
abundance: -
CDR3nt: TGTGCCAGCTCACCGGGACAGGGGCGGACTAATGAAAAACTGTTTTTT
CDR3aa: CASSPGQGRTNEKLFF

v_gene: TRBV5-1
d_gene: TRBD2
j_gene: TRBJ2-3
abundance: -
CDR3nt: TGCGCCAGCAGCACCGCTCCTAGCGGGAGCACAGATACGCAGTATTTT
CDR3aa: CASSTAPSGSTDTQYF

v_gene: TRBV7-3
d_gene: -
j_gene: TRBJ2-2
abundance: -
CDR3nt: TGTGCCAGCAGCGAAAGAGGGGGACGCACCGGGGAGCTGTTTTTT
CDR3aa: CASSERGGRTGELFF

v_gene: TRBV9
d_gene: -
j_gene: TRBJ2-3
abundance: -
CDR3nt: TGTGCCAGCAGCGTAGTGGGGGGGCATAAAGATACGCAGTATTTT
CDR3aa: CASSVVGGHKDTQYF

v_gene: TRBV27
d_gene: -
j_gene: TRBJ1-5
abundance: -
CDR3nt: TGTGCCAGCAGTTCCCAGGGCAGGAGCAATCAGCCCCAGCATTTT
CDR3aa: CASSSQGRSNQPQHF

v_gene: TRBV7-9
d_gene: TRBD1
j_gene: TRBJ1-2
abundance: -
CDR3nt: TGTGCCAGCAGCTTAGCCGGGACAGGGGGCTCGACTAACTATGGCTACACCTTC
CDR3aa: CASSLAGTGGSTNYGYTF

v_gene: TRBV30
d_gene: TRBD1
j_gene: TRBJ1-2
abundance: few
CDR3nt: TGTGCCTGGGAACAGGGGGCCACGGGCGGCTACACCTTC
CDR3aa: CAWEQGATGGYTF

v_gene: TRBV3-1/TRBV3-2
d_gene: TRBD1
j_gene: TRBJ1-1
abundance: -
CDR3nt: TGTGCCAGCAGCTTACGACAGGGGCGGGTCACTGAAGCTTTCTTT
CDR3aa: CASSLRQGRVTEAFF

v_gene: TRBV7-2
d_gene: -
j_gene: TRBJ2-1
abundance: -
CDR3nt: TGTGCCAGCAGCTTAGTTGGGGGGGGCCAAATAGGGAATGAGCAGTTCTTC
CDR3aa: CASSLVGGGQIGNEQFF

v_gene: TRBV7-8
d_gene: TRBD1
j_gene: TRBJ2-7
abundance: once
CDR3nt: TGTGCCAGCAGCCTAGGGGCGGGACAGGGGACCTACGAGCAGTACTTC
CDR3aa: CASSLGAGQGTYEQYF

v_gene: TRBV5-1
d_gene: -
j_gene: TRBJ1-2
abundance: -
CDR3nt: TGCGCCAGCAGCTTGGAAGGAGGAGGGGACGGCTACACCTTC
CDR3aa: CASSLEGGGDGYTF

v_gene: TRBV27
d_gene: -
j_gene: TRBJ2-6
abundance: -
CDR3nt: TGTGCCAGCAGTGCCCCTGCTATCTCTGGGGCCAACGTCCTGACTTTC
CDR3aa: CASSAPAISGANVLTF

v_gene: TRBV7-8
d_gene: TRBD1
j_gene: TRBJ2-1
abundance: -
CDR3nt: TGTGCCAGCAGCTTACCGACAGGGGGATGGTCCTACAATGAGCAGTTCTTC
CDR3aa: CASSLPTGGWSYNEQFF

v_gene: TRBV7-3
d_gene: -
j_gene: TRBJ1-3
abundance: -
CDR3nt: TGTGCCAGCAGTCCCACTCGGGGACACCGGGACAAGGCGGACACCATATATTTT
CDR3aa: CASSPTRGHRDKADTIYF

v_gene: TRBV28
d_gene: -
j_gene: TRBJ1-4
abundance: -
CDR3nt: TGTGCCAGCAGTTTCCCTTCCGGGATCGGGAATGAAAAACTGTTTTTT
CDR3aa: CASSFPSGIGNEKLFF

v_gene: TRBV2
d_gene: TRBD1
j_gene: TRBJ1-4
abundance: -
CDR3nt: TGTGCCAGCACGACAGGGGGCGCGGCTGAAAAACTGTTTTTT
CDR3aa: CASTTGGAAEKLFF

v_gene: TRBV7-7
d_gene: -
j_gene: TRBJ2-7
abundance: -
CDR3nt: TGTGCTAGCAGCTCCCTACGGGAGACCACCTACGAGCAGTACTTC
CDR3aa: CASSSLRETTYEQYF

v_gene: TRBV28
d_gene: TRBD2
j_gene: TRBJ2-1
abundance: -
CDR3nt: TGTGCCAGCACCCCAGCGGGGGGGCGATGGAGTGAGCAGTTCTTC
CDR3aa: CASTPAGGRWSEQFF

v_gene: TRBV27
d_gene: -
j_gene: TRBJ1-2
abundance: -
CDR3nt: TGTGCCAGCAGTTTAACCCGAGGGAGCGTCTATGGCTACACCTTC
CDR3aa: CASSLTRGSVYGYTF

v_gene: TRBV5-5
d_gene: TRBD2
j_gene: TRBJ2-5
abundance: -
CDR3nt: TGTGCCAGCAGCGAACCGGGACTAGGAAAGACCCAGTACTTC
CDR3aa: CASSEPGLGKTQYF

v_gene: TRBV5-1
d_gene: TRBD1
j_gene: TRBJ2-7
abundance: -
CDR3nt: TGCGCCAGCAGCTTGGACGGACAGGTATCCTACGAGCAGTACTTC
CDR3aa: CASSLDGQVSYEQYF

v_gene: TRBV10-2
d_gene: -
j_gene: TRBJ1-2
abundance: -
CDR3nt: TGCGCCAGCAGTGGAGAGGGCGGGGGCTACACCTTC
CDR3aa: CASSGEGGGYTF

v_gene: TRBV19
d_gene: TRBD1
j_gene: TRBJ1-4
abundance: few
CDR3nt: TGTGCCAGTAGTATTTTATCACAGGGGGCGCGAGAAAAACTGTTTTTT
CDR3aa: CASSILSQGAREKLFF

v_gene: TRBV19
d_gene: TRBD1
j_gene: TRBJ1-1
abundance: -
CDR3nt: TGTGCCAGTAGTCTGGACAGGGGGGGGCCTGAAGCTTTCTTT
CDR3aa: CASSLDRGGPEAFF

v_gene: TRBV4-2
d_gene: -
j_gene: TRBJ1-1
abundance: many
CDR3nt: TGTGCCAGCAGCCCCTCGGGGGGGTATATGAACACTGAAGCTTTCTTT
CDR3aa: CASSPSGGYMNTEAFF

v_gene: TRBV19
d_gene: TRBD1
j_gene: TRBJ1-5
abundance: -
CDR3nt: TGTGCCACCGGACAGGGGGGGAATCAGCCCCAGCATTTT
CDR3aa: CATGQGGNQPQHF

v_gene: TRBV5-1
d_gene: TRBD1
j_gene: TRBJ2-1
abundance: -
CDR3nt: TGCGCCAGCAGCTCCGGACAGGTGGGTGAGCAGTTCTTC
CDR3aa: CASSSGQVGEQFF